The TCR beta chain described here comes from a study of control samples from healthy donors and cancer patients. The CDR3 extends over 11 amino acids. Trimming removed 3 bases at V and 4 bases at J, with 2 bases between. Measured with immunoSEQ multiplex PCR; TCRdb has only the in-frame clones, and not every one. Of approximately 66,000 clones listed, 85% to 90% are singletons. The clonotype comes from a man aged 60 to 69 with colorectal cancer. The chain recombines TRBV12-3 or TRBV12-4 with TRBJ2-3; D gene uncertain. Sequencing was done on a sample of PBMCs. The CDR3 coding sequence is TGTGCCAGCAGTTTGGCAGATACGCAGTATTTT. Protein product: CASSLADTQYF.